One and the same sample provided the 25 T cell receptor beta chains below, sequenced in a study of Ad26.COV2.S vaccination and SARS-CoV-2 variants. TCRdb's copy holds only in-frame clones and misses some; the assay was immunoSEQ multiplex PCR. This table holds over 450,000 clones, about nine tenths found once. Treatment denoted: around 19 received Ad26.COV2.S at low or high dose, single or two shots; about five received placebo; per-sample allocation not given. Each sample was drawn 63 days after the first injection (of vaccine or placebo). The specimen comprised peripheral blood, sampled in a trial of Ad26.COV2.S vaccine versus placebo. Source of these receptors: a person aged 18 to 65 who received the Ad26.COV2.S COVID-19 vaccine or a placebo.

In the case of this clone: The junction shows a germline mismatch at one end, possibly a read error. The gene calls are TRBV7-9 and TRBJ1-1, with D unclear. The germline V gene encodes CDR1 SEHNR and CDR2 FQNEAQ (reference sequence). The length of the CDR3 is 13 residues. CDR3 sequence: CASSSQAELASLF. DNA for the CDR3: TGTGCCAGCAGCTCCCAGGCGGAGTTGGCGAGCTTATTT. The full variable domain, in which reference TRBV7-9 and TRBJ1-1 provide the parts outside the CDR3, is DTGVSQNPRHKITKRGQNVTFRCDPISEHNRLYWYRQTLGQGPEFLTYFQNEAQLEKSRLLSDRFSAERPKGSFSTLEIQRTEQGDSAMYLCASSSQAELASLFGQGTRLTVV.

The V and J genes are TRBV27 and TRBJ2-7; TRBD1 aligns across 11 bases. CDR3 size: 14 residues. The ends lost 9 bases at V and 6 bases at J; junction bases unmatched: 10. Germline V gives CDR1 MNHEY, CDR2 SMNVEV (reference sequence). The CDR3 loop is CASQPGQGVGEQYF. The CDR3 DNA reads as TGTGCCAGTCAACCGGGACAGGGGGTGGGCGAGCAGTACTTC.

The CDR3 is CASSQGPGQGVYF. Here the CDR3 DNA reads TGTGCCAGCAGCCAAGGGCCCGGACAGGGGGTATACTTC. This chain links TRBV3-1 (or the pseudogene TRBV3-2) with TRBJ2-7, with TRBD1 matching over 10 bases. Germline-derived CDR1 and CDR2 are LGHDT and YNNKEL (reference sequence). This CDR3 contains 13 residues. The trim removed 1 base at V and 13 bases at J, leaving 7 bases unmatched.

This chain links TRBV5-1 with TRBJ1-2; D call uncertain. With 5 bases removed from V and 3 bases from J, the gap between germline ends came to 11 bases. The germline V gene has CDR1 SGHRS and CDR2 YFSETQ. The CDR3 totals 13 residues. The CDR3 nucleotides read TGCGCCAGCAGGAGGGCGCCTGACTATGGCTACACCTTC. Translating gives CASRRAPDYGYTF.

The table lists this clone with a few counts. The rearrangement uses TRBV11-2 and TRBJ2-5; 7 bases agree with TRBD1. Germline lookup yields CDR1 SGHAT and CDR2 FQNNGV. J lost 4 bases, V lost 5 bases, and 10 bases had no gene match. The CDR3 has 15 amino acids. Here the CDR3 DNA reads TGTGCCAGCAGCCGGAGGACAGGTTCGGGAGAGACCCAGTACTTC. Protein sequence: CASSRRTGSGETQYF.

The chain has TRBV18 and TRBJ2-7, with TRBD1 identical over 9 bases. The CDR3 has 14 residues. Germline V gives CDR1 KGHSH, CDR2 LQKENI. With V trimmed by 6 bases and J by 4 bases, 7 bases remained unmatched. The CDR3 DNA follows: TGTGCCAGCTCGACTACGGGACAGGGTTACGAGCAGTACTTC. Its translation: CASSTTGQGYEQYF. Full variable domain (rest looked up from reference TRBV18 and TRBJ2-7): NAGVMQNPRHLVRRRGQEARLRCSPMKGHSHVYWYRQLPEEGLKFMVYLQKENIIDESGMPKERFSAEFPKEGPSILRIQQVVRGDSAAYFCASSTTGQGYEQYFGPGTRLTVT.

This clone was seen more than once but under ten times. The chain joins TRBV20-1 to TRBJ1-5; D is unclear. Between the trimmed V and J ends, which lost 3 bases and 4 bases, there was a span of 10 bases. The CDR3 has 13 residues. Germline CDR1 and CDR2: DFQATT and SNEGSKA (reference sequence). The CDR3 DNA follows: TGCAGTGCTAGTGGGAGGCCTAATCAGCCCCAGCATTTT. This gives the protein CSASGRPNQPQHF.

The genes are TRBV18 and TRBJ2-1; D is unclear. Trimming removed 1 base from V and 8 bases from J, with 18 bases in between. This CDR3 has 16 residues. Germline V CDR1 and CDR2: KGHSH, LQKENI. The CDR3 loop is CASSPHGDLGSDEQFF. CDR3 nucleotides: TGTGCCAGCTCACCACATGGAGATCTCGGATCAGATGAGCAGTTCTTC.

The chain uses TRBV3-1 (or the pseudogene TRBV3-2) and TRBJ1-5, with D maybe TRBD1 (5 bases). CDR3 size: 14 residues. Trimming shortened V by 5 bases and J by 5 bases, and 13 bases separated the two germline ends. In germline, CDR1 is LGHDT, CDR2 YNNKEL (reference sequence). The CDR3 sequence: CASSTKGRDQPQHF. The CDR3 DNA sequence: TGTGCCAGCAGCACAAAGGGACGGGATCAGCCCCAGCATTTT.

The rearrangement joins TRBV27 to TRBJ2-2, with a tentative D call TRBD1 (5 bases). V was pared by 6 bases and J by 3 bases, with 14 bases between. This CDR3 is 15 amino acids long. Germline CDR1 is MNHEY and CDR2 is SMNVEV (reference sequence). The CDR3 coding sequence is TGTGCCAGCAGCTTCGACAGACTTGACACCGGGGAGCTGTTTTTT. Its translation is CASSFDRLDTGELFF.

This chain connects TRBV18 to TRBJ2-2; D unresolved. The germline CDR1 and CDR2 sequences are KGHSH and LQKENI. Trimming took off 3 bases at V and 4 bases at J, with 15 bases between the two ends. The CDR3 extends over 16 amino acids. The CDR3 DNA is TGTGCCAGCTCACCGGTGGGGAATCAAGGCACCGGGGAGCTGTTTTTT. It specifies CASSPVGNQGTGELFF.

The table lists this clone with a few counts. The chain recombines TRBV11-1 with TRBJ2-2; D may match TRBD1 or TRBD2 (5 bases each). Germline CDR1 and CDR2: SGHAT and FQDESV (reference sequence). The ends were cut back, 8 bases at V and 7 bases at J, with 8 bases in the middle. This CDR3 spans 11 amino acids. CDR3 sequence (DNA): TGTGCCAGCGGGACGGGCGGGGAGCTGTTTTTT. As protein: CASGTGGELFF.

The chain uses TRBV18 and TRBJ2-4; perhaps TRBD1 as D (5 bases). V was cut by 0 bases and J by 5 bases, with 8 bases left in between. This CDR3 is 14 amino acids long. Germline CDR1 and CDR2: KGHSH and LQKENI. CDR3 loop: CASSPPSRENIQYF. CDR3 in DNA: TGTGCCAGCTCACCACCGTCCAGGGAAAACATTCAGTACTTC.

This clone was found once. The chain carries TRBV30 and TRBJ2-7, with 7 positions matching TRBD1. Germline CDR1 reads GTSNPN; CDR2 reads SVGIG (reference sequence). Unmatched junction bases numbered 6, after V lost 0 bases and J lost 4 bases. The CDR3 extends over 14 amino acids. The DNA of the CDR3 is TGTGCCTGGAGTGTAGCCCACAGGGGATACGAGCAGTACTTC. It codes for CAWSVAHRGYEQYF.

The V gene is TRBV6-5, the J gene TRBJ2-7, with 8 bases aligning to TRBD2. Germline V gene data show CDR1 as MNHEY and CDR2 as SVGAGI. The CDR3 contains 15 residues. V lost 4 bases to trimming and J lost 3 bases; unmatched junction nucleotides: 8. The CDR3 sequence: CASSSQLAGHYEQYF. In DNA form, the CDR3 reads TGTGCCAGCAGTTCTCAGCTAGCGGGCCACTACGAGCAGTACTTC.

This clone has ten or more counts. V and J are TRBV5-1 and TRBJ2-6, with 8 bases identical to TRBD2. The CDR3 length is 17 residues. CDR1 and CDR2 (germline): SGHRS, YFSETQ. Trimming removed 4 bases from V and 0 bases from J; junction bases left unmatched: 6. CDR3 sequence (DNA): TGCGCCAGCAGCAGCGGGAGCCTATCCTCTGGGGCCAACGTCCTGACTTTC. This sequence encodes CASSSGSLSSGANVLTF.

The rearrangement uses TRBV3-1 (or the pseudogene TRBV3-2) and TRBJ2-7; 11 bases fit TRBD2. V shed 6 bases and J 0 bases; nucleotides not matched to a gene: 16. The CDR3 length is 19 residues. Germline values: CDR1 LGHDT, CDR2 YNNKEL (reference sequence). CDR3 nucleotides: TGTGCCAGCAGTTCCTCAACTAGCGGGAGTAGGAGTCCCTCCTACGAGCAGTACTTC. As protein: CASSSSTSGSRSPSYEQYF.

The chain carries TRBV15 and TRBJ2-7; D is uncertain. V was shortened by 0 bases and J by 0 bases, with 24 bases between the two germline ends. Germline V gene sequence: CDR1 LNHNV, CDR2 YYDKDF (reference sequence). This CDR3 has 20 residues. This CDR3 reads CATSRESFRGRSTRSYEQYF. In DNA form, the CDR3 reads TGTGCCACCAGCAGAGAAAGCTTTCGTGGCAGGTCGACGCGCTCCTACGAGCAGTACTTC.

The rearrangement links TRBV6-4 to TRBJ2-2; D not resolved. Germline lookup yields CDR1 MRHNA and CDR2 SNTAGT. V was pared by 0 bases and J by 0 bases, with 5 bases between. The CDR3 is 15 residues long. In nucleotides, the CDR3 is TGTGCCAGCAGTGACTCTGCCTCGAACACCGGGGAGCTGTTTTTT. Protein: CASSDSASNTGELFF.

The chain employs TRBV6-4 and TRBJ2-1; 11 bases match TRBD2. The ends lost 5 bases at V and 8 bases at J; junction bases unmatched: 8. CDR1 MRHNA and CDR2 SNTAGT come from the germline V gene. CDR3 length: 15 amino acids. In DNA form, the CDR3 reads TGTGCCAGCAGTTTTGGGACTAGCGGATCGGATGAGCAGTTCTTC. This sequence encodes CASSFGTSGSDEQFF.

The chain recombines TRBV3-1 (or the pseudogene TRBV3-2) with TRBJ2-7; possibly TRBD2 for D (6 bases). Trimming took off 2 bases at V and 6 bases at J, with 14 bases between the two ends. The CDR3 sequence is 14 residues long. CDR1 and CDR2 (germline): LGHDT, YNNKEL (reference sequence). CDR3 in DNA: TGTGCCAGCAGCCAACAGACTAGGTCGAGCGAGCAGTACTTC. Protein product: CASSQQTRSSEQYF.

Points on this clone: One end of the junction fails to match germline, which may point to a read error. V is TRBV30 and J is TRBJ2-5; 9 bases match TRBD2. CDR1 is GTSNPN, CDR2 SVGIG, per germline (reference sequence). The CDR3 spans 16 residues. The CDR3 region has the DNA TGTGTCTGGAAAAGGCTAGCGGGGACCCGCCAAGAGACCCAGTACTTC. Protein sequence: CVWKRLAGTRQETQYF.

In this sample, this clone turned up many times. The V and J genes are TRBV5-1 and TRBJ1-6; D ambiguous. The CDR3 has 13 residues. Deletions cut 5 bases from V and 10 bases from J, with 13 bases between. Germline V CDR1 and CDR2: SGHRS, YFSETQ. The CDR3 reads CASREREGSPLHF. In nucleotides, the CDR3 is TGCGCCAGCAGAGAAAGGGAGGGATCACCCCTCCACTTT. Complete variable domain (other parts from reference TRBV5-1 and TRBJ1-6): KAGVTQTPRYLIKTRGQQVTLSCSPISGHRSVSWYQQTPGQGLQFLFEYFSETQRNKGNFPGRFSGRQFSNSRSEMNVSTLELGDSALYLCASREREGSPLHFGNGTRLTVT.

The chain uses TRBV5-8 and TRBJ2-7, with D perhaps matching TRBD1 or TRBD2 (5 bases each). The CDR3 has 15 residues. V was pared by 4 bases and J by 9 bases, with 23 bases between. The germline gives CDR1 SGHTS, CDR2 YDEGEE. CDR3 sequence: CASSIRSGAPAGQYF. The CDR3 DNA sequence: TGTGCCAGCAGCATACGTTCCGGGGCTCCTGCGGGGCAGTACTTC.

The chain joins TRBV28 to TRBJ1-1; 9 bases match TRBD1. Trimming at V came to 4 bases and at J to 7 bases, leaving 10 bases not matched to a gene. CDR1 is MDHEN and CDR2 is SYDVKM in the germline V gene. This CDR3 region has 15 residues. The CDR3 DNA is TGTGCCAGCAGTTCTCCTACAGGGGGCCTCAGTGAAGCTTTCTTT. The encoded protein is CASSSPTGGLSEAFF.